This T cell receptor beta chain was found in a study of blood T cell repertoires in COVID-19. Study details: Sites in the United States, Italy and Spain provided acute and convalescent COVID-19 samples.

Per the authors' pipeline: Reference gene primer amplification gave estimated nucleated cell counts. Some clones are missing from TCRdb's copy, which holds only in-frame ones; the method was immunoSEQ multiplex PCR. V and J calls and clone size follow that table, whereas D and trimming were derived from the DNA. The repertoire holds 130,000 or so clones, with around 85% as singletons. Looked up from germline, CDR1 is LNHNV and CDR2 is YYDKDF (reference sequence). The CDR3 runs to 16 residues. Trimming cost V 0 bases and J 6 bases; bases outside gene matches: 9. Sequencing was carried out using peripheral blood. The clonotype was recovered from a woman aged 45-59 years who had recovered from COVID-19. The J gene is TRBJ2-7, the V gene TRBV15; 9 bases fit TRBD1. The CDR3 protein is CATSRDIWDRDTEQYF. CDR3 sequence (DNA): TGTGCCACCAGCAGAGATATTTGGGACAGGGACACCGAGCAGTACTTC.